What follows are 23 T cell receptor beta chains derived from one specimen sequenced in a study of T cells in Graves' hyperthyroidism and ophthalmopathy. Researchers took RNA transcripts and amplified the TCR beta CDR3 regions from them. First-round RT-PCR of the TCR CDR3 relied on the HTBI primer set. TCRdb reprocessed the multiplex PCR reads with MiXCR, giving one entry per CDR3 protein. The table lists roughly 650,000 distinct CDR3 sequences, about a sixth of them singletons. Sequencing was carried out using blood. The receptors were sampled from a woman in her thirties or forties with Graves' ophthalmopathy.

This rearrangement joins TRBV12-3 or TRBV12-4 to TRBJ2-5, with 7 bases lining up with TRBD2. The CDR3 has 16 amino acids. The V gene end was trimmed by 5 bases and the J gene end by 4 bases; junction bases not matched to a gene: 13. CDR3 in DNA: TGTGCCAGCAGTCCGCACGGAGCGGGGCGGTCAGAGACCCAGTACTTC. Residues: CASSPHGAGRSETQYF.

The chain is built from TRBV20-1 and TRBJ2-2, with 8 bases fitting TRBD1. After removal of 0 bases from V and 7 bases from J, the junction contained 7 bases not matched to a gene. This CDR3 has 15 amino acids. CDR1 and CDR2 from the germline V gene are DFQATT and SNEGSKA (reference sequence). This CDR3 is CSARDADRGIGELFF. The CDR3 DNA sequence: TGCAGTGCTAGAGATGCCGACAGGGGTATCGGGGAGCTGTTTTTT.

The chain employs TRBV20-1 and TRBJ2-1; D might be TRBD1 or TRBD2, each matching 5 bases. Trimming shortened V by 3 bases and J by 10 bases, and 10 bases separated the two germline ends. CDR1 and CDR2 from the germline V gene are DFQATT and SNEGSKA (reference sequence). The CDR3 runs 11 residues. The CDR3 protein is CSASGTVEQFF. The CDR3 DNA reads TGCAGTGCTAGTGGGACGGTGGAGCAGTTCTTC.

This chain uses TRBV10-2 with TRBJ2-1; a weak D match, TRBD1 (6 bases). The V end was cut by 6 bases, the J end by 5 bases, with 14 bases between. CDR1 is WSHSY, CDR2 SAAADI, per germline. The length of the CDR3 is 14 residues. The DNA of the CDR3 is TGCGCCAGCAGAACGCCGCACAGGGACAATGAGCAGTTCTTC. Protein product: CASRTPHRDNEQFF.

In regard to this clonotype: An end of the junction does not agree with germline; a read error may underlie this. The chain combines TRBV15 with TRBJ2-5, with D possibly TRBD2 on 6 matching bases. The V gene's germline CDR1 is LNHNV and CDR2 YYDKDF (reference sequence). The CDR3 has 15 residues. CDR3 nucleotides: TGTGCCACCAGCACGGGAGCGGACCACCAAGAGACCCAGTGCTTC. Translation: CATSTGADHQETQCF.

As concerns this clonotype: This may be a read error: a much more frequent sequence differs by one nucleotide. The chain carries TRBV20-1 and TRBJ2-5; 9 nucleotides align to TRBD1. The junction had 15 bases not matched to a gene; V was cut back by 3 bases and J by 10 bases. The CDR3 is made up of 15 amino acids. CDR1 and CDR2 from the germline V gene are DFQATT and SNEGSKA (reference sequence). The CDR3 spells CSASWGTGPLYGQYF. CDR3 bases: TGCAGTGCTAGTTGGGGGACAGGGCCTTTATATGGCCAGTACTTC.

This clonotype was recorded at least ten times. This rearrangement joins TRBV3-1 to TRBJ1-1; 8 nucleotides line up with TRBD1. The CDR3 has 14 residues. Germline V gives CDR1 LGHDT, CDR2 YNNKEL (reference sequence). Unmatched junction bases numbered 3, after V lost 1 base and J lost 5 bases. The CDR3 is CASSQADRVTEAFF. DNA for the CDR3: TGTGCCAGCAGCCAAGCGGACAGGGTAACTGAAGCTTTCTTT.

This clonotype was found a few times. The chain uses TRBV30 and TRBJ1-5, with TRBD1 as a possible D gene (5 bases). Trimming left V 3 bases short and J 4 bases short, with 10 bases between. The CDR3 consists of 13 residues. Germline values: CDR1 GTSNPN, CDR2 SVGIG (reference sequence). CDR3 protein: CAWSESGNQPQHF. The CDR3 DNA is TGTGCCTGGAGCGAATCAGGGAATCAGCCCCAGCATTTT.

This clonotype has a count of ten or more. V and J are TRBV11-2 and TRBJ1-4; 8 bases align to TRBD1. Germline CDR1 reads SGHAT; CDR2 reads FQNNGV. The V gene end was trimmed by 4 bases and the J gene end by 8 bases; junction bases not matched to a gene: 3. The CDR3 is 13 residues long. In nucleotides, the CDR3 is TGTGCCAGCAGCTCAGGACAGGGAGAAAAACTGTTTTTT. This gives the protein CASSSGQGEKLFF.

The chain combines TRBV6-5 with TRBJ2-1; D assignment may be TRBD1 or TRBD2 (5 bases each). CDR3 length: 16 residues. V gave up 4 bases and J gave up 7 bases, with 20 bases separating them. Germline V gene data show CDR1 as MNHEY and CDR2 as SVGAGI. The CDR3 loop is CASSSGATGRRNEQFF. Here the CDR3 DNA reads TGTGCCAGCAGTTCCGGGGCGACGGGGCGTAGGAATGAGCAGTTCTTC.

The chain uses TRBV9 and TRBJ2-1; 7 bases fit TRBD1. The CDR3 has 15 amino acids. V dropped 0 bases and J dropped 2; count of bases not matched to a gene: 2. Germline CDR1 and CDR2: SGDLS and YYNGEE. CDR3 loop: CASSVEGTAYNEQFF. Written as DNA, the CDR3 is TGTGCCAGCAGCGTAGAAGGGACAGCCTACAATGAGCAGTTCTTC.

V usage is TRBV10-2 and J usage is TRBJ1-2, with D perhaps TRBD1 (6 bases). The CDR3 sequence is 15 residues long. Trimming left V 3 bases short and J 4 bases short, with 15 bases between. Germline values: CDR1 WSHSY, CDR2 SAAADI. For the CDR3, the DNA is TGCGCCAGCAGTGAACGGGACACAATTTTCTATGGCTACACCTTC. It codes for CASSERDTIFYGYTF.

This clonotype has a handful of counts. The V call is TRBV27, the J call TRBJ1-2; no definite D call. V was clipped by 6 bases and J by 9 bases, with 11 bases between them. This CDR3 region has 11 residues. CDR1 is MNHEY and CDR2 is SMNVEV in the germline V gene (reference sequence). The CDR3 region has the DNA TGTGCCAGCAGCTCCCGCGGGAGCTACACCTTC. Amino acid sequence: CASSSRGSYTF.

J is TRBJ1-1 and V is TRBV19; a weak D match, TRBD1 (6 bases). The length of the CDR3 is 12 residues. Trimming cost V 7 bases and J 4 bases, with 10 bases left between them. Per germline, CDR1 LNHDA and CDR2 SQIVND (reference sequence). This CDR3 reads CASTDRSTEAFF. CDR3 nucleotide sequence: TGTGCCAGTACTGACAGGAGCACTGAAGCTTTCTTT.

This clonotype was observed a handful of times. The V call is TRBV30, the J call TRBJ1-2; the D gene is possibly TRBD1 (6 bases). CDR1 is GTSNPN, CDR2 SVGIG, per germline (reference sequence). This CDR3 spans 12 amino acids. The germline V and J ends were trimmed by 4 bases and 1 base, with 7 bases remaining between them. In nucleotides, the CDR3 is TGTGCCTGGAACAGGGTTAACTATGGCTACACCTTC. Its protein product is CAWNRVNYGYTF.

V usage is TRBV6-1 and J usage is TRBJ1-2, with TRBD1 matching 7 bases. CDR1 and CDR2 from the germline V gene are MNHNS and SASEGT. The CDR3 spans 13 residues. Trimming at V came to 7 bases and at J to 8 bases, leaving 10 bases not matched to a gene. The CDR3 DNA sequence: TGTGCCAGCACCCCGACAGGGATAGGCGGCTACACCTTC. It codes for CASTPTGIGGYTF.

This clonotype appeared a single time. The chain recombines TRBV12-5 with TRBJ1-1; D is undetermined. V lost 5 bases and J lost 1, with 8 bases in between. Germline CDR1 and CDR2: LGHNT and FRNRAP. The CDR3 is made up of 13 amino acids. The CDR3 reads CASGPRRNTEAFF. The CDR3 nucleotides read TGTGCTAGTGGTCCACGACGGAACACTGAAGCTTTCTTT.

This clonotype was counted at least ten times. J is TRBJ2-7 and V is TRBV7-3; TRBD1 is a possible D gene (5 bases). From germline, CDR1 is SGHTA and CDR2 FQGTGA. The CDR3 is made up of 13 amino acids. The ends were cut back, 1 base at V and 3 bases at J, with 7 bases in the middle. The CDR3 DNA reads as TGTGCCAGCAGCTTAAGACAGAACTACGAGCAGTACTTC. Its protein is CASSLRQNYEQYF.

This clonotype was picked up many times. V gene TRBV20-1 combines with J gene TRBJ1-2, with unresolved D. The CDR3 has 13 residues. Germline V gene lookup returns CDR1 DFQATT and CDR2 SNEGSKA (reference sequence). V dropped 5 bases and J dropped 8 bases, with 18 bases sitting between them. In nucleotides, the CDR3 is TGCAGTGCTCGACCTACCAACTTACTGGGCTACACCTTC. Protein product: CSARPTNLLGYTF.

This clonotype showed up just a few times. The chain is built from TRBV6-1 and TRBJ2-3; either TRBD1 or TRBD2 may supply D (5 bases each). The CDR3 is 15 amino acids. Trimming removed 3 bases at V and 2 bases at J, with 12 bases between. From germline, CDR1 is MNHNS and CDR2 SASEGT. The CDR3 here is CASSDRGVITDTQYF. CDR3 sequence (DNA): TGTGCCAGCAGTGATAGAGGGGTGATCACAGATACGCAGTATTTT.

This clonotype occurred many times. J is TRBJ1-1 and V is TRBV18; 8 bases are shared with TRBD1. This CDR3 region has 18 residues. The V gene end was trimmed by 3 bases and the J gene end by 0 bases; junction bases not matched to a gene: 12. Germline V CDR1 and CDR2: KGHSH, LQKENI. The CDR3 DNA reads TGTGCCAGCTCACCTTTCCTTTCGACAGGGGCACTGAACACTGAAGCTTTCTTT. Translation gives CASSPFLSTGALNTEAFF.

This clonotype was seen a few times. This rearrangement joins TRBV20-1 to TRBJ2-1; a possible D gene is TRBD2 (7 bases). The germline V gene has CDR1 DFQATT and CDR2 SNEGSKA (reference sequence). The germline V and J ends were trimmed by 6 bases and 8 bases, with 14 bases remaining between them. This CDR3 is built from 12 residues. The CDR3: CSAIGGADEQFF. CDR3 coding DNA: TGCAGTGCCATTGGGGGGGCGGATGAGCAGTTCTTC.

This clonotype was seen a handful of times. The chain carries TRBV19 and TRBJ2-7; 12 nucleotides match TRBD1. V lost 4 bases and J lost 2; bases outside the gene matches: 3. The CDR3 has 15 amino acids. Germline V gives CDR1 LNHDA, CDR2 SQIVND (reference sequence). As DNA, the CDR3 is TGTGCCAGTAGTAGCCGGGACAGGGGGCCCTACGAGCAGTACTTC. It codes for CASSSRDRGPYEQYF.